The T cell receptor beta chain described here comes from a study of blood T cell repertoires in COVID-19. Authors' data handling: Scientists estimated how many nucleated cells there were by amplifying reference gene primers. Assay: immunoSEQ multiplex PCR; the TCRdb copy retains only in-frame clones and omits some. V, J and clone size were drawn from that table, and D and trimming were deduced from the DNA. The sample has 200,000 to 250,000 clones, roughly 80% seen once. The sample comprised peripheral blood. The source of this sequence is a woman older than 75 with active or convalescent COVID-19.

CDR3 in amino acids: CASTNNRGPNQPQHF. CDR3 nucleotide sequence: TGTGCCAGCACTAATAACAGGGGGCCGAATCAGCCCCAGCATTTT. The chain combines TRBV6-5 with TRBJ1-5, with 9 bases fitting TRBD1. J lost 4 bases, V lost 7 bases, and 8 bases had no gene match. This CDR3 is built from 15 residues. Germline V gene lookup returns CDR1 MNHEY and CDR2 SVGAGI.